The clone carrying this T cell receptor beta chain was observed a few times. Its antigen is still unknown. CDR1 and CDR2 from the germline V gene are SGHTA and FQGNSA. This CDR3 contains 15 residues. After removal of 5 bases from V and 6 bases from J, the junction contained 7 bases not matched to a gene. These data originate in a study of T-cell memory formation after mild COVID-19. Study results and caveats: Clones that contracted clustered mainly in CM and EM if CD4+ and in EMRA if CD8+.

Researchers used 5'RACE with constant-segment primers to make TCR alpha and TCR beta cDNA libraries that carry sample barcodes and UMIs. In TCRdb, the 5' RACE reads were re-called with MiXCR into one record per CDR3 protein. The table records 200,000 to 250,000 distinct CDR3 sequences, 9% to 10% of them present only once. V usage is TRBV7-2 and J usage is TRBJ1-5, with 10 bases identical to TRBD1. Material: PBMCs or a T cell subset sorted from them (not recorded which). The source is a man aged 18 to 29 who had mild COVID-19 (a few samples of this study predate the infection). Cell type and time point are not known. The chain's CDR3 is CASSTTTGGTQPQHF. CDR3 DNA sequence: TGTGCCAGCAGCACCACGACAGGGGGCACTCAGCCCCAGCATTTT.